The 11 T cell receptor beta chains given below trace back to one sample, sequenced in a study of T-cell memory formation after mild COVID-19. TCRdb re-called the 5' RACE reads with MiXCR, one entry per CDR3 protein. The top ten clones hold about a fifth of a sample with a few hundred thousand distinct CDR3 sequences, 15% to 20% of them seen once. Sequencing input: PBMCs or a T cell subset sorted from them (not recorded which). Receptor source: a man aged 18 to 30 who had mild COVID-19 (a few samples of this study predate the infection). Cell type and time point are not known.

The gene calls are TRBV3-1 and TRBJ2-7; D gene uncertain. The V and J ends lost 5 bases and 5 bases respectively, with 13 bases between them. The CDR3 is 13 residues long. Germline CDR1 and CDR2: LGHDT and YNNKEL (reference sequence). In nucleotides, the CDR3 is TGTGCCAGCAGCGAAACCCAGGTCCACGAGCAGTACTTC. Amino acid sequence: CASSETQVHEQYF.

This clonotype has a handful of counts. The CDR3 sequence: CSVRTGANSPLHF. CDR3 bases: TGCAGCGTTAGGACAGGGGCAAATTCACCCCTCCACTTT. The V call is TRBV29-1, the J call TRBJ1-6; TRBD1 aligns across 9 bases. Germline V gene data show CDR1 as SQVTM and CDR2 as ANQGSEA. The V segment lost 5 bases and the J segment 7 bases; nucleotides outside the gene matches: 3. This CDR3 comprises 13 residues.

The gene calls are TRBV6-6 and TRBJ1-2; TRBD1 aligns across 7 bases. V lost 5 bases to trimming and J lost 8 bases; unmatched junction nucleotides: 11. This CDR3 spans 14 amino acids. From germline, CDR1 is MNHNY and CDR2 SVGAGI (reference sequence). Written as DNA, the CDR3 is TGTGCCAGCAGTACGCCAGACAGGGTAGGCGGCTACACCTTC. Translation: CASSTPDRVGGYTF.

The rearrangement uses TRBV7-2 and TRBJ2-3, with 7 bases fitting TRBD2. Trimming removed 5 bases from V and 14 bases from J; junction bases left unmatched: 10. The CDR3 is 12 residues long. Per the germline V gene, CDR1 is SGHTA and CDR2 is FQGNSA. This CDR3 is CASSPTSPKVYF. The CDR3 region has the DNA TGTGCCAGCAGCCCGACTAGCCCCAAGGTGTATTTT.

This chain connects TRBV5-1 to TRBJ1-1; D unclear. V lost 5 bases and J 3 bases, leaving 11 bases between the germline ends. The length of the CDR3 is 13 residues. Germline values: CDR1 SGHRS, CDR2 YFSETQ. CDR3 residues: CASSRVGDTEAFF. In nucleotides, the CDR3 is TGCGCCAGCAGTCGGGTCGGGGACACTGAAGCTTTCTTT. The whole variable domain, filled in from reference TRBV5-1 and TRBJ1-1, reads KAGVTQTPRYLIKTRGQQVTLSCSPISGHRSVSWYQQTPGQGLQFLFEYFSETQRNKGNFPGRFSGRQFSNSRSEMNVSTLELGDSALYLCASSRVGDTEAFFGQGTRLTVV.

This rearrangement joins TRBV27 to TRBJ2-6, with a weak D call TRBD1 (6 bases). The germline gives CDR1 MNHEY, CDR2 SMNVEV (reference sequence). Trimming stripped 6 bases from V and 2 bases from J, with 11 bases between. CDR3 length: 15 amino acids. The CDR3 here is CASSIGTPGANVLTF. The CDR3 DNA reads TGTGCCAGCAGCATAGGGACACCTGGGGCCAACGTCCTGACTTTC.

This clonotype appeared a few times. The chain couples TRBV6-6 to TRBJ2-2; 7 nucleotides agree with TRBD1. Germline values: CDR1 MNHNY, CDR2 SVGAGI (reference sequence). J gave up 6 bases and V 6 bases, and 10 bases lay outside the gene matches. The CDR3 length is 15 residues. This chain's CDR3 is CASSDSRGKAGELFF. The CDR3 DNA is TGTGCCAGCAGCGACTCCAGGGGGAAGGCCGGGGAGCTGTTTTTT.

V and J are TRBV6-5 and TRBJ1-5; D may be TRBD1 (6 bases). Trimming removed 5 bases at V and 6 bases at J, with 26 bases between. The CDR3 runs 18 residues. CDR1 is MNHEY, CDR2 SVGAGI, per germline. As DNA, the CDR3 is TGTGCCAGCAGTCTGATGCAACAGGGCGTGGGGCCGACTCAGCCCCAGCATTTT. Translating gives CASSLMQQGVGPTQPQHF.

This clonotype was observed a handful of times. The chain employs TRBV4-3 and TRBJ1-3; D is possibly TRBD1 (6 bases). Germline lookup yields CDR1 LGHNA and CDR2 YSLEER. V lost 4 bases and J lost 7, with 17 bases in between. The CDR3 is 15 amino acids. The CDR3 reads CASSPQDRSGNTIYF. Here the CDR3 DNA reads TGCGCCAGCAGCCCCCAGGACAGATCCGGGAACACCATATATTTT.

This clonotype is hyperexpanded. The rearrangement links TRBV5-1 to TRBJ2-1; D is unclear. Germline CDR1 is SGHRS and CDR2 is YFSETQ. The CDR3 sequence is 15 residues long. Trimming removed 0 bases from V and 5 bases from J, with 12 bases in between. CDR3 amino acids: CASSLDEPTDNEQFF. The DNA of the CDR3 is TGCGCCAGCAGCTTGGACGAGCCTACCGACAATGAGCAGTTCTTC.

This clonotype has just a few counts. This chain joins TRBV20-1 and TRBJ2-1; TRBD2 matches at 10 bases. The CDR3 is 14 residues long. Germline V gene data show CDR1 as DFQATT and CDR2 as SNEGSKA (reference sequence). The CDR3 bases are TGCAGCTCTGCGAGCGGGGGGGGTTTCGATGAGCAGTTCTTC. Its protein product is CSSASGGGFDEQFF.